The clone carrying this T cell receptor (beta chain) was counted only a few times. The sample belongs to a study of T-cell memory formation after mild COVID-19. TCRdb re-called the 5' RACE reads through MiXCR, storing one row per CDR3 protein. The repertoire has under 450,000 distinct CDR3 sequences, roughly 20% of them found once; the top ten carry about 21%. With 0 bases removed from V and 4 bases from J, the gap between germline ends came to 15 bases. From germline, CDR1 is SGHTA and CDR2 FQGTGA. CDR3 length: 16 residues. Input material: PBMCs or a T cell subset sorted from them (not recorded which). V gene TRBV7-3 combines with J gene TRBJ1-1; D not certain. The TCR was taken from a man in his late teens or twenties who had mild COVID-19 (a few samples of this study predate the infection). Cell type and time point are not known. CDR3 DNA: TGTGCCAGCAGCTTAACTGGTGGCACCCTGGCCACTGAAGCTTTCTTT. Amino acid sequence: CASSLTGGTLATEAFF.